This TCR beta chain comes out of a study of blood T cell repertoires in COVID-19 (dated by TCRdb to 2018 to 2021). The study in broad terms: Samples covering the acute and convalescent phases of COVID-19 were provided by collaborators in the United States, Italy and Spain. Samples were obtained from the ongoing ImmuneRACE study (first 160 participants) and from 1,254 subjects provided by 6 global collaborators. The repertoires were released in a freely available public database meant as a resource for research on the immune response to SARS-CoV-2. A de-identified subject ID, COVID-19 status, age in years and sex were almost always included in the sample metadata. Where available, HLA class I and class II types were obtained from metadata supplied by the sample provider rather than from assay-based typing. The dataset comprised deeply sampled blood TCRbeta repertoires from subjects exposed to, actively infected with, or recovered from COVID-19. The material from the prospective study consisted of cDNA or gDNA derived from T cells, B-cell-depleted T cells, or PBMCs.

The germline V gene encodes CDR1 SGHKS and CDR2 YYEKEE (reference sequence). Taken from cysteine to phenylalanine, the CDR3 has 16 residues. This entry keeps only the CDR3 DNA: 48 bases, framed from base 1. V is pruned by 0 bases and J by 4 bases, leaving 6 bases of the junction without a gene match. The count of this clone is one. The antigen it recognizes is unknown. Base qualities are not provided; no much larger clone lies one nucleotide away. Broader findings and caveats from the paper: How much clinical and demographic metadata was included differed by source and by participant, and the metadata was provided uncurated.

One collaborating source in Seattle enrolled patients while the patients were actively infected and followed the patients over time throughout the course of disease. Collaborating institutions collected whole blood in K2EDTA tubes following their own protocols. For TCRbeta analysis, collaborators shipped samples in one of three forms: frozen whole blood, isolated PBMCs, or DNA extracted from either of those sample types. TCRbeta CDR3 regions were amplified from genomic DNA by means of the immunoSEQ Assay, a bias-controlled multiplex PCR. Per the source publication's procedure: Nucleated cell counts per sample were estimated from amplification of reference gene primers within the assay. Sequence reads were collapsed and filtered to measure the absolute abundance of every unique TCRbeta CDR3 rearrangement. For each sample, productive Simpson clonality was calculated as the square root of Simpson's diversity index over productive rearrangements. Drawn from immuneACCESS, this table holds only the in-frame rearrangements with V and J called that TCRdb kept. Clones are partly lost; checked studies trace under half to an unresolved V gene and leave the rest unexplained. V, J and clone size derive from that table, while D and trimming were established from the DNA sequence. For this sample there are roughly 410,000 clones; approximately 91% appear just once. The top ten clonotypes cover roughly 1.6% of the sample.

The rearranged segments are TRBV5-5 and TRBJ2-3, with TRBD2 identical over 9 junction bases. Sequencing was done on a sample of peripheral blood. This clonotype originated in a woman aged 40 to 55 with COVID-19, enrolled during active disease. In nucleotides, the sequence is TGTGCCAGCAGCTTGGAGGGCGGGGGGGCCCCAGATACGCAGTATTTT. This yields the protein CASSLEGGGAPDTQYF.